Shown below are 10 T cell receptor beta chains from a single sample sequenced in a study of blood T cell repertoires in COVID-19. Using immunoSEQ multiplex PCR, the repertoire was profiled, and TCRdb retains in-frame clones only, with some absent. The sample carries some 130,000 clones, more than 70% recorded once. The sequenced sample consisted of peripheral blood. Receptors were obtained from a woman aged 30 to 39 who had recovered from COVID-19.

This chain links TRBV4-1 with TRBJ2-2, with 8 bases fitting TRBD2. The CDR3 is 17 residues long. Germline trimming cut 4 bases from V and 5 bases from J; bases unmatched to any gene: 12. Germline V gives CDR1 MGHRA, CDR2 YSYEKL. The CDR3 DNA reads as TGCGCCAGCAGCCCAGTACCCGGGACTAGGGGTACCGGGGAGCTGTTTTTT. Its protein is CASSPVPGTRGTGELFF.

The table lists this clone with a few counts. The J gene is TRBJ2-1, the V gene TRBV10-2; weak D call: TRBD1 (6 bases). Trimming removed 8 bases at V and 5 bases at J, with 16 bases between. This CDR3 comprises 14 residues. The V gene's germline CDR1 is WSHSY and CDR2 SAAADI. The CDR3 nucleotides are TGCGCCAGCGCCCGGACAGCCTCTAACAATGAGCAGTTCTTC. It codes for CASARTASNNEQFF.

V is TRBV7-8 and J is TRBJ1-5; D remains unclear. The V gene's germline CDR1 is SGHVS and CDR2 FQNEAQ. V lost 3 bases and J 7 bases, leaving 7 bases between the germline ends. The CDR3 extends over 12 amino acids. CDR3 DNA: TGTGCCAGCAGCTTCCAGAACCAGCCCCAGCATTTT. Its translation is CASSFQNQPQHF.

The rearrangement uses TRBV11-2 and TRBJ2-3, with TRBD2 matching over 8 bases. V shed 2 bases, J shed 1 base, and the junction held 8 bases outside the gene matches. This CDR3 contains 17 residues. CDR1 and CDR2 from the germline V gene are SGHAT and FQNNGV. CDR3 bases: TGTGCCAGCAGCTTAATCGTGACCGGGGGGGGCACAGATACGCAGTATTTT. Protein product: CASSLIVTGGGTDTQYF. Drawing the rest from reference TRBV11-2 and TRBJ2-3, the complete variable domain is EAGVAQSPRYKIIEKRQSVAFWCNPISGHATLYWYQQILGQGPKLLIQFQNNGVVDDSQLPKDRFSAERLKGVDSTLKIQPAKLEDSAVYLCASSLIVTGGGTDTQYFGPGTRLTVL.

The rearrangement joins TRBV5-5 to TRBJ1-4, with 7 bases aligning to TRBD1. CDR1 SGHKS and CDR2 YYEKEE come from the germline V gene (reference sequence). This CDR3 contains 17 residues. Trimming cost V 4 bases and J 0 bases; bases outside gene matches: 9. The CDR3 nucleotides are TGTGCCAGCAGCCCGAACCGGGACAGTGCAACTAATGAAAAACTGTTTTTT. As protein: CASSPNRDSATNEKLFF.

Here the CDR3 DNA reads TGCGCCAGCAGCTTGGAACTAGCGGGTCACCAAGAGACCCAGTACTTC. The encoded protein is CASSLELAGHQETQYF. The J gene is TRBJ2-5, the V gene TRBV5-1; 9 bases map to TRBD2. With 0 bases clipped from V and 0 bases from J, the junction kept 3 bases outside the gene matches. Germline V gene sequence: CDR1 SGHRS, CDR2 YFSETQ. The CDR3 has 16 amino acids.

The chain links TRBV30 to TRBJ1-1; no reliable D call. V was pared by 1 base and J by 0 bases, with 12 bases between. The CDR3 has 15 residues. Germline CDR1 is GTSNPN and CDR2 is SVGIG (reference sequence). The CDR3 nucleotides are TGTGCCTGGAGTGGGTCGGCGAGGATGAACACTGAAGCTTTCTTT. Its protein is CAWSGSARMNTEAFF.

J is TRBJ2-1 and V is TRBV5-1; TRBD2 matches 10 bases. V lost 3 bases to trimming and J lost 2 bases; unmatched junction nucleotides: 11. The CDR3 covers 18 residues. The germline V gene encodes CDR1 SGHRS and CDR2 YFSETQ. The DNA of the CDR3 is TGCGCCAGCAGCTCTGGCACCGGTAGCGGGAGGCCCTACAATGAGCAGTTCTTC. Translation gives CASSSGTGSGRPYNEQFF.

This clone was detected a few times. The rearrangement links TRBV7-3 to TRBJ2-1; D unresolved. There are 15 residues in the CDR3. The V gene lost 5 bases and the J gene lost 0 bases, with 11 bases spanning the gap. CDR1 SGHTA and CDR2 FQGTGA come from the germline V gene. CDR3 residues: CASSGSPSSYNEQFF. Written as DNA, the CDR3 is TGTGCCAGCAGCGGGTCGCCTAGCTCCTACAATGAGCAGTTCTTC.

The CDR3 region is CASSGLTGVNQPQHF. In DNA form, the CDR3 reads TGTGCCAGCAGTGGGCTGACAGGGGTGAATCAGCCCCAGCATTTT. The rearrangement uses TRBV2 and TRBJ1-5; TRBD1 matches 8 bases. This CDR3 region has 15 residues. The V and J ends lost 4 bases and 4 bases, in that order; junction bases with no gene match: 6. Germline loops: CDR1 SNHLY, CDR2 FYNNEI. The full variable domain, with the rest looked up from reference TRBV2 and TRBJ1-5, is EPEVTQTPSHQVTQMGQEVILRCVPISNHLYFYWYRQILGQKVEFLVSFYNNEISEKSEIFDDQFSVERPDGSNFTLKIRSTKLEDSAMYFCASSGLTGVNQPQHFGDGTRLSIL.